This T cell receptor (beta chain) was observed in a study of blood T cell repertoires in COVID-19. Germline V gene lookup returns CDR1 SSHAT and CDR2 FNYEAQ (reference sequence). This CDR3 has 14 amino acids. In the case of this clone: One end of the junction fails to match germline, which may point to a read error.

Sequenced by immunoSEQ multiplex PCR; TCRdb stores in-frame clones only, minus some. The table has 150,000 or so clones, approximately 84% seen once. The origin of this receptor is a man aged 18 to 30 with active or convalescent COVID-19. This sequence joins TRBV7-7 and TRBJ2-5, with D unclear. Sequenced input: peripheral blood. CDR3 residues: CASSPQPGRETQYF. CDR3 nucleotide sequence: TGTGCTAGCAGCCCCCAGCCGGGTCGGGAGACCCAGTACTTC.